These T cell receptor beta chains were read from a single sample in a study of blood T cell repertoires in COVID-19. Repertoires were generated with immunoSEQ multiplex PCR, while TCRdb's copy carries only in-frame clones and drops some. The profile covers fewer than 450,000 clones, with over 75% appearing a single time and more than 0.9% taken by the ten largest. Sequencing was carried out using PBMCs or T cells enriched from blood (not recorded which). The origin of the receptors is a woman aged 25 to 39 who had recovered from COVID-19. CDR3s include the opening cysteine and the closing phenylalanine or tryptophan. D genes are given only for firm matches. The listing skips clone size in some rows; elsewhere it reads once, few, many or a size class.

>TRBJ1-5|TRBD1|TRBV30|-
CAWTQGARNQPQHF
TGTGCCTGGACGCAGGGGGCACGCAATCAGCCCCAGCATTTT
>TRBJ2-4|-|TRBV7-2|-
CATSAGVVKNIQYF
TGTGCCACCTCGGCGGGCGTGGTCAAAAACATTCAGTACTTC
>TRBJ2-1|TRBD1|TRBV18|few
CASSPSTWDRGYNEQFF
TGTGCCAGCTCACCCAGTACGTGGGACAGGGGCTACAATGAGCAGTTCTTC
>TRBJ1-2|TRBD1|TRBV6-4|-
CATLSGTGGLANYGYTF
TGTGCCACCCTCTCCGGGACAGGGGGCCTAGCTAACTATGGCTACACCTTC
>TRBJ2-3|-|TRBV6-1|-
CASSESAGRTDTQYF
TGTGCCAGCAGTGAATCGGCAGGGCGCACAGATACGCAGTATTTT
>TRBJ2-1|TRBD1|TRBV18|-
CASSRGTGIYNEQFF
TGTGCCAGCTCAAGAGGGACAGGGATCTACAATGAGCAGTTCTTC
>TRBJ1-2|-|TRBV10-3|-
CAISQGGTLPTPTRGYTF
TGTGCCATCAGCCAAGGAGGGACGCTGCCGACCCCCACTAGAGGCTACACCTTC
>TRBJ2-1|TRBD2|TRBV24-1|few
CATSDLRSSGGRGEQFF
TGTGCCACCAGTGATTTGAGGTCTAGCGGGGGCCGGGGTGAGCAGTTCTTC
>TRBJ2-7|TRBD1|TRBV28|-
CASSTGQGISEQYF
TGTGCCAGCAGCACGGGACAGGGGATCTCCGAGCAGTACTTC
>TRBJ2-1|TRBD1|TRBV11-3|-
CASSSGDRGRNEQFF
TGTGCCAGCAGCAGCGGGGACAGGGGAAGGAATGAGCAGTTCTTC
>TRBJ1-4|-|TRBV7-9|-
CASSRIIRGDIATNEKLFF
TGTGCCAGCAGCCGCATTATACGGGGAGATATTGCAACTAATGAAAAACTGTTTTTT
>TRBJ1-5|TRBD1|TRBV28|-
CASSRDSVNQPQHF
TGTGCCAGCAGTCGGGACAGTGTGAATCAGCCCCAGCATTTT
>TRBJ2-1|-|TRBV6-5|-
CASSQGSSYNEQFF
TGTGCCAGCAGTCAGGGGAGCTCCTACAATGAGCAGTTCTTC
>TRBJ1-6|-|TRBV6-5|-
CASSPGGASSPLHF
TGTGCCAGCAGCCCCGGAGGGGCGAGCTCACCCCTCCACTTT
>TRBJ2-6|TRBD2|TRBV2|-
CASGTTSGANVLTF
TGTGCCAGCGGGACTACGAGTGGGGCCAACGTCCTGACTTTC
>TRBJ2-2|-|TRBV4-1|once
CASSQLSGLTGELFF
TGCGCCAGCAGCCAGTTGTCAGGGCTGACCGGGGAGCTGTTTTTT
>TRBJ2-7|-|TRBV7-2|-
CASTRRGPESYEQYF
TGTGCCAGCACCCGGCGAGGTCCAGAATCCTACGAGCAGTACTTC
>TRBJ2-7|-|TRBV7-2|-
CASSRRQVLNLSSYEQYF
TGTGCCAGCAGCCGTCGACAGGTCTTGAACCTTAGCTCCTACGAGCAGTACTTC
>TRBJ2-7|-|TRBV2|once
CASSPTGSEQYF
TGTGCCAGCAGTCCCACAGGGTCCGAGCAGTACTTC
>TRBJ2-5|-|TRBV19|-
CASSIASLETQYF
TGTGCCAGTAGTATTGCTAGCTTGGAGACCCAGTACTTC
>TRBJ2-3|TRBD2|TRBV18|-
CASSPTSGGRIDTQYF
TGTGCCAGCTCACCCACTAGCGGGGGGCGAATAGATACGCAGTATTTT
>TRBJ2-1|TRBD2|TRBV28|-
CASSWGLAGGPHNNEQFF
TGTGCCAGCAGTTGGGGACTAGCGGGGGGGCCGCATAACAATGAGCAGTTCTTC
>TRBJ1-5|TRBD1|TRBV19|-
CASSIDTGGLQPQHF
TGTGCCAGTAGTATAGACACAGGGGGCCTTCAGCCCCAGCATTTT
>TRBJ1-4|TRBD1|TRBV7-8|-
CASSLLRGAAEKLFF
TGTGCCAGCAGCTTACTCAGGGGGGCGGCTGAAAAACTGTTTTTT
>TRBJ1-2|TRBD1|TRBV19|-
CASSIPRDRGSYGYTF
TGTGCCAGTAGTATCCCCCGGGACAGGGGGTCCTATGGCTACACCTTC
>TRBJ2-6|TRBD1|TRBV5-1|-
CASSPGQGTSSGANVLTF
TGCGCCAGCAGCCCAGGACAGGGAACCAGCTCTGGGGCCAACGTCCTGACTTTC
>TRBJ2-2|TRBD2|TRBV28|-
CASSLWTSGGAGPGELFF
TGTGCCAGCAGTTTATGGACTAGCGGGGGGGCCGGGCCCGGGGAGCTGTTTTTT
>TRBJ1-2|-|TRBV29-1|-
CSVENPGSLYGYTF
TGCAGCGTTGAAAATCCGGGATCCCTCTATGGCTACACCTTC
>TRBJ2-5|-|TRBV7-6|once
CASSPRGPGRETQYF
TGTGCCAGCAGCCCCAGAGGTCCCGGAAGAGAGACCCAGTACTTC
>TRBJ1-4|TRBD1|TRBV3-1/TRBV3-2|-
CASSQTGVVEKLFF
TGTGCCAGCAGCCAAACAGGGGTCGTGGAAAAACTGTTTTTT
>TRBJ2-1|TRBD2|TRBV29-1|-
CSVGQLAGGDNEQFF
TGCAGCGTTGGGCAACTAGCGGGGGGGGACAATGAGCAGTTCTTC
>TRBJ1-3|-|TRBV7-2|-
CASSSKEIPHAVGNTIYF
TGTGCCAGCAGCTCAAAGGAGATTCCCCACGCAGTTGGAAACACCATATATTTT
>TRBJ1-2|TRBD1|TRBV5-1|-
CASSLEGRGRDGYTF
TGCGCCAGCAGCTTGGAGGGCAGGGGGCGTGATGGCTACACCTTC
>TRBJ2-6|-|TRBV28|-
CASSFRGSGANVLTF
TGTGCCAGCAGTTTTAGGGGCTCTGGGGCCAACGTCCTGACTTTC
>TRBJ1-4|-|TRBV12-3/TRBV12-4|-
CASSGRENEKLFF
TGTGCCAGCAGTGGCAGGGAAAACGAAAAACTGTTTTTT
>TRBJ2-7|-|TRBV10-3|-
CAISESSTIYEQYF
TGTGCCATCAGTGAGTCGTCAACTATCTACGAGCAGTACTTC
>TRBJ2-7|TRBD1|TRBV10-3|once
CATRQGRDVDEQYF
TGTGCCACCCGACAGGGTCGGGACGTAGACGAGCAGTACTTC
>TRBJ2-6|TRBD1|TRBV10-3|-
CAISSGQPKNSGANVLTF
TGTGCCATCAGTTCGGGACAGCCCAAAAATTCTGGGGCCAACGTCCTGACTTTC
>TRBJ1-5|-|TRBV6-5|few
CASSSRQSSNQPQHF
TGTGCCAGCAGTTCGCGACAGAGTAGCAATCAGCCCCAGCATTTT
>TRBJ1-1|-|TRBV5-1|-
CASAPWEGDTEAFF
TGCGCCAGCGCGCCTTGGGAGGGGGACACTGAAGCTTTCTTT
>TRBJ2-6|-|TRBV10-3|-
CAISATTVNVLTF
TGTGCCATCAGTGCGACGACTGTAAACGTCCTGACTTTC
>TRBJ1-2|TRBD1|TRBV29-1|once
CSVYRDRGREIAGYTF
TGCAGCGTCTACCGGGACAGGGGGCGCGAGATAGCTGGCTACACCTTC
>TRBJ2-7|TRBD2|TRBV7-8|-
CASSLLSGGYEQYF
TGTGCCAGCAGCTTATTGAGCGGGGGCTACGAGCAGTACTTC